These 32 T cell receptor beta chains came from one sample sequenced in a study of human T cells and chemical hapten exposure. In TCRdb, the RACE reads were re-called with MiXCR into one record per CDR3 protein. This table holds some 400,000 distinct CDR3 sequences, about 4.4% found once. The time point here: patch test 1, 2 weeks after DPC sensitization. The treatment: therapeutic diphenylcyclopropenone sensitization with weekly scalp DPC. Sequences were derived from whole blood, sampled in connection with sensitization to the hapten diphenylcyclopropenone (DPC). Receptor source: a woman aged 45 to 65 with alopecia areata. Some clones in this sample may be carry-over from other donors' samples.

This clonotype was seen a handful of times. This sequence joins TRBV5-5 and TRBJ2-7; 8 positions match TRBD1. The CDR3 has 16 amino acids. Losses at the gene ends were 0 bases for V and 4 bases for J; bases not matched to a gene: 9. Germline values: CDR1 SGHKS, CDR2 YYEKEE (reference sequence). As DNA, the CDR3 is TGTGCCAGCAGCTTGGGTCCGGACAGGGTTCTGTACGAGCAGTACTTC. Its protein product is CASSLGPDRVLYEQYF. Full variable domain (outside the CDR3, taken from reference TRBV5-5 and TRBJ2-7): DAGVTQSPTHLIKTRGQQVTLRCSPISGHKSVSWYQQVLGQGPQFIFQYYEKEERGRGNFPDRFSARQFPNYSSELNVNALLLGDSALYLCASSLGPDRVLYEQYFGPGTRLTVT.

Only a few counts were recorded for this clonotype. The chain employs TRBV6-5 and TRBJ2-1, with D tentatively TRBD2 (6 bases). Trimming stripped 5 bases from V and 1 base from J, with 12 bases between. The length of the CDR3 is 15 residues. Germline V gene data show CDR1 as MNHEY and CDR2 as SVGAGI. CDR3 nucleotides: TGTGCCAGCAGTAAGTCTAGCGCTTCCTACAATGAGCAGTTCTTC. Translating gives CASSKSSASYNEQFF.

This clonotype was seen repeatedly, ten times or more. The chain links TRBV7-8 to TRBJ1-6; TRBD1 matches 8 bases. Trimming took 6 bases from V and 7 from J; bases not matched to a gene: 2. The CDR3 contains 13 residues. CDR1 is SGHVS and CDR2 is FQNEAQ in the germline V gene. The CDR3 loop reads CASRGQANSPLHF. The CDR3 DNA reads TGTGCCAGCAGGGGACAGGCCAATTCACCCCTCCACTTT.

This clonotype was counted many times. Compared with germline, one end of the junction differs, possibly owing to a read error. The J gene is TRBJ2-5, the V gene TRBV3-1; TRBD2 matches 8 bases. Germline V gene data show CDR1 as LGHDT and CDR2 as YNNKEL (reference sequence). The CDR3 runs 15 residues. The CDR3 DNA reads TGTGCCAGCAACCAACCGGGACTAGGGGAAGAGACCCAGTACTTC. Translating it yields CASNQPGLGEETQYF.

V is TRBV20-1 and J is TRBJ2-7; 7 bases map to TRBD2. Trimming took 6 bases from V and 6 from J; bases not matched to a gene: 11. The CDR3 contains 13 residues. CDR1 DFQATT and CDR2 SNEGSKA come from the germline V gene (reference sequence). In DNA form, the CDR3 reads TGCAGTGCAGAGGTAGCGGGCAGCTCCGAGCAGTACTTC. Translating it yields CSAEVAGSSEQYF.

This clonotype was seen many times. The chain recombines TRBV9 with TRBJ1-2, with TRBD1 identical over 7 bases. Trimming took 3 bases from V and 7 from J; bases not matched to a gene: 12. This CDR3 has 15 amino acids. CDR1 and CDR2 (germline): SGDLS, YYNGEE. The CDR3 nucleotides are TGTGCCAGCAGCGAGGAGGAGGGGGCGCGGACTGGCTACACCTTC. It yields the protein CASSEEEGARTGYTF.

With respect to this clonotype: A read error is possible here, since a much larger clone lies one base away. The rearrangement uses TRBV28 and TRBJ2-6; tentative D call: TRBD1 (6 bases). Germline V gene sequence: CDR1 MDHEN, CDR2 SYDVKM. The CDR3 length is 17 residues. V lost 6 bases and J 0 bases, leaving 15 bases between the germline ends. In DNA form, the CDR3 reads TGTGCCAGCAGAAACCCGGGACAAACCTCTGGGGCCAACGTCCTGACTTTC. Translating gives CASRNPGQTSGANVLTF.

The chain combines TRBV4-1 with TRBJ2-7; a possible D gene is TRBD1 (6 bases). Trimming stripped 3 bases from V and 7 bases from J, with 22 bases between. This CDR3 comprises 16 residues. Germline-derived CDR1 and CDR2 are MGHRA and YSYEKL. The CDR3 spells CASSHQRVTGEGEQYF. CDR3 bases: TGCGCCAGCAGCCATCAGAGGGTGACAGGAGAGGGGGAGCAGTACTTC.

This clonotype was detected a few times. The CDR3 spells CASSARGYEQYF. CDR3 DNA sequence: TGTGCCAGCAGTGCGAGGGGGTACGAGCAGTACTTC. The chain has TRBV11-2 and TRBJ2-7; D is possibly TRBD1 (6 bases). This CDR3 comprises 12 residues. The V gene's germline CDR1 is SGHAT and CDR2 FQNNGV. V lost 6 bases, J lost 4 bases, and 10 bases lay in between.

This clonotype was recorded at least ten times. V and J are TRBV9 and TRBJ2-1; 10 bases map to TRBD1. This CDR3 has 16 residues. CDR1 is SGDLS, CDR2 YYNGEE, per germline. Trimming took 0 bases from V and 7 from J; bases not matched to a gene: 7. The CDR3 DNA is TGTGCCAGCAGCGTAGACCCGGGACAGGGGTCTAATGAGCAGTTCTTC. This codes for CASSVDPGQGSNEQFF. The whole variable domain, remainder taken from reference TRBV9 and TRBJ2-1, is DSGVTQTPKHLITATGQRVTLRCSPRSGDLSVYWYQQSLDQGLQFLIQYYNGEERAKGNILERFSAQQFPDLHSELNLSSLELGDSALYFCASSVDPGQGSNEQFFGPGTRLTVL.

In this sample, this clonotype turned up many times. V and J are TRBV6-2 or TRBV6-3 and TRBJ2-7; 7 nucleotides match TRBD1. CDR1 and CDR2 from the germline V gene are MNHEY and SVGEGT. CDR3 length: 12 amino acids. The J segment lost 3 bases and the V segment lost 8 bases, leaving 4 bases of the junction unmatched. CDR3 sequence reads: CASRDRFYEQYF. CDR3 bases: TGTGCCAGCCGGGACAGATTCTACGAGCAGTACTTC.

The table lists this clonotype with many counts. This chain connects TRBV4-3 to TRBJ1-3; tentative D call: TRBD1 (5 bases). V was trimmed by 0 bases and J by 2 bases, leaving 8 bases between them. Germline V lookup: CDR1 LGHNA, CDR2 YSLEER. This CDR3 has 15 residues. The CDR3 region has the DNA TGCGCCAGCAGCCAAGATTTGGGGGCTGGAAACACCATATATTTT. This encodes CASSQDLGAGNTIYF.

This clonotype has a count of ten or more. The CDR3 loop reads CASSLGDRVEKLFF. CDR3 DNA sequence: TGTGCCAGCAGCTTAGGGGACAGGGTTGAAAAACTGTTTTTT. The chain links TRBV7-2 to TRBJ1-4, with 9 bases lining up with TRBD1. The V and J ends lost 1 base and 7 bases, in that order; junction bases with no gene match: 1. Germline V gene sequence: CDR1 SGHTA, CDR2 FQGNSA. This CDR3 is built from 14 residues.

There are a few counts of this clonotype. The V call is TRBV10-3, the J call TRBJ2-2; D ambiguous. Looked up from germline, CDR1 is ENHRY and CDR2 is SYGVKD. The CDR3 length is 16 residues. Trimming shortened V by 2 bases and J by 7 bases, and 17 bases separated the two germline ends. This chain's CDR3 is CAISEGPSPPSGELFF. CDR3 in DNA: TGTGCCATCAGTGAGGGGCCCTCTCCTCCCAGCGGGGAGCTGTTTTTT.

The rearrangement joins TRBV7-2 to TRBJ2-3; D is unclear. CDR1 and CDR2 (germline): SGHTA, FQGNSA. The V end lost 6 bases, the J end lost 8 bases, and 15 bases lay between the germline ends. This CDR3 contains 13 residues. The CDR3 DNA reads TGTGCCAGCAGTGTTGGTAGAACTGGTACGCAGTATTTT. The encoded protein is CASSVGRTGTQYF. The full variable domain, completed using reference TRBV7-2 and TRBJ2-3, is GAGVSQSPSNKVTEKGKDVELRCDPISGHTALYWYRQSLGQGLEFLIYFQGNSAPDKSGLPSDRFSAERTGGSVSTLTIQRTQQEDSAVYLCASSVGRTGTQYFGPGTRLTVL.

This clonotype was detected a few times. The V call is TRBV14, the J call TRBJ2-3, with D perhaps matching TRBD1 (5 bases). Trimming stripped 0 bases from V and 3 bases from J, with 10 bases between. Germline V gene lookup returns CDR1 SGHDN and CDR2 FVKESK. This CDR3 has 15 residues. Here the CDR3 DNA reads TGTGCCAGCAGCCAAGAAAGGACACGTACAGATACGCAGTATTTT. Its protein is CASSQERTRTDTQYF.

This clonotype was detected ten times or more. V usage is TRBV4-3 and J usage is TRBJ1-1; perhaps TRBD1 as D (5 bases). V was clipped by 1 base and J by 2 bases, with 8 bases between them. In germline, CDR1 is LGHNA, CDR2 YSLEER. This CDR3 has 14 amino acids. CDR3 nucleotides: TGCGCCAGCAGCCAAGCAGGGTCAAACACTGAAGCTTTCTTT. Protein product: CASSQAGSNTEAFF.

To note about this clonotype: Its ends do not fully match the called genes, so a read error is possible. This chain uses TRBV5-1 with TRBJ2-7; D ambiguous. The CDR3 length is 13 residues. From germline, CDR1 is SGHRS and CDR2 YFSETQ. The CDR3 spells CDSSLEGSYEQYF. CDR3 sequence (DNA): TGCGACAGCAGCTTGGAAGGCAGCTACGAGCAGTACTTC.

V usage is TRBV2 and J usage is TRBJ2-5, with D hard to call. The CDR3 runs 12 residues. The V end lost 8 bases, the J end lost 0 bases, and 7 bases lay between the germline ends. CDR1 is SNHLY and CDR2 is FYNNEI in the germline V gene. The CDR3 reads CASVSDQETQYF. DNA of the CDR3: TGTGCCAGCGTCAGCGACCAAGAGACCCAGTACTTC.

This chain joins TRBV5-1 and TRBJ1-1, with TRBD1 matching over 8 bases. Germline-derived CDR1 and CDR2 are SGHRS and YFSETQ. This CDR3 has 17 residues. Unmatched junction bases numbered 8, after V lost 0 bases and J lost 1 base. CDR3 coding DNA: TGCGCCAGCAGCTTGGGGACAGGGCTTCCTCAGAACACTGAAGCTTTCTTT. Its protein is CASSLGTGLPQNTEAFF.

This clonotype came up many times. The rearrangement joins TRBV29-1 to TRBJ2-5, with D perhaps given as TRBD1 or TRBD2 (5 bases each). The V end was cut by 6 bases, the J end by 4 bases, with 15 bases between. Per the germline V gene, CDR1 is SQVTM and CDR2 is ANQGSEA. This CDR3 is built from 13 residues. This CDR3 reads CSVRDPLAETQYF. In DNA form, the CDR3 reads TGCAGCGTCCGGGACCCCCTGGCAGAGACCCAGTACTTC.

This clonotype was found a few times. The chain is built from TRBV30 and TRBJ2-3; D not resolved. Germline CDR1 and CDR2: GTSNPN and SVGIG (reference sequence). V lost 4 bases, J lost 2 bases, and 10 bases lay in between. The CDR3 totals 13 residues. The CDR3 DNA sequence: TGTGCCTGGAACCGGTGGGTCACAGATACGCAGTATTTT. This gives the protein CAWNRWVTDTQYF.

The rearrangement links TRBV7-8 to TRBJ2-1, with a weak D call TRBD1 (6 bases). CDR1 is SGHVS and CDR2 is FQNEAQ in the germline V gene. Trimming removed 5 bases from V and 1 base from J, with 12 bases in between. The CDR3 runs 15 residues. CDR3 residues: CASSPQGRSYNEQFF. CDR3 DNA sequence: TGTGCCAGCAGCCCACAGGGAAGGTCCTACAATGAGCAGTTCTTC.

This clonotype was detected many times. V gene TRBV4-1 combines with J gene TRBJ1-1; perhaps TRBD1 as D (6 bases). Trimming took off 0 bases at V and 4 bases at J, with 12 bases between the two ends. Germline-derived CDR1 and CDR2 are MGHRA and YSYEKL. The length of the CDR3 is 15 residues. The CDR3 nucleotides are TGCGCCAGCAGCCAAGAAGGTCAAGGGGGCACTGAAGCTTTCTTT. Protein product: CASSQEGQGGTEAFF.

This clonotype was found a few times. The chain combines TRBV27 with TRBJ2-1, with 7 bases that match TRBD1. The CDR3 is 16 amino acids. Trimming removed 0 bases from V and 8 bases from J; junction bases left unmatched: 10. The germline CDR1 and CDR2 sequences are MNHEY and SMNVEV (reference sequence). CDR3 amino acids: CASSLSFILDRDEQFF. DNA for the CDR3: TGTGCCAGCAGTTTATCCTTTATCTTAGACAGGGATGAGCAGTTCTTC.

This clonotype was observed a handful of times. The V call is TRBV7-2, the J call TRBJ2-7; 7 bases match TRBD1. V lost 6 bases and J lost 0; bases outside the gene matches: 5. Germline CDR1 SGHTA, CDR2 FQGNSA. The CDR3 is 14 residues long. The CDR3 spells CASRSGGSSYEQYF. CDR3 in DNA: TGTGCCAGCAGGTCAGGGGGAAGCTCCTACGAGCAGTACTTC.

This clonotype has a handful of counts. This sequence joins TRBV12-3 or TRBV12-4 and TRBJ2-3; D possibly corresponds to TRBD2 (7 bases). Trimming left V 5 bases short and J 1 base short, with 16 bases between. This CDR3 contains 16 residues. Written as DNA, the CDR3 is TGTGCCAGCAGTCCCTTACGGGGGGCAGGCACAGATACGCAGTATTTT. This translates into CASSPLRGAGTDTQYF.

This clonotype was observed many times. The genes are TRBV12-3 or TRBV12-4 and TRBJ1-4; the D is unclear. The CDR3 is made up of 13 amino acids. The V end was cut by 6 bases, the J end by 8 bases, with 13 bases between. This CDR3 is CASSHQNGEKLFF. The CDR3 coding sequence is TGTGCCAGCAGCCACCAAAACGGAGAAAAACTGTTTTTT.

In its sample, this clonotype was seen many times. The chain has TRBV24-1 and TRBJ1-5, with no clear D. Germline lookup yields CDR1 KGHDR and CDR2 SFDVKD. The CDR3 sequence is 12 residues long. Trimming stripped 4 bases from V and 7 bases from J, with 7 bases between. CDR3 nucleotides: TGTGCCACCAGTGACGGACTGCAGCCCCAGCATTTT. Amino acids: CATSDGLQPQHF.

This clonotype was recorded at least ten times. The rearrangement joins TRBV25-1 to TRBJ2-7; D is uncertain. The CDR3 consists of 13 residues. Trimming stripped 4 bases from V and 0 bases from J, with 7 bases between. The germline V gene encodes CDR1 MGHDK and CDR2 SYGVNS. The CDR3: CASSGSSSYEQYF. For the CDR3, the DNA is TGTGCCAGCAGTGGATCGAGCTCCTACGAGCAGTACTTC.

This clonotype was counted only a few times. The rearrangement links TRBV6-5 to TRBJ2-3; a possible D gene is TRBD2 (5 bases). With 0 bases removed from V and 1 base from J, the gap between germline ends came to 14 bases. This CDR3 is built from 17 residues. Germline values: CDR1 MNHEY, CDR2 SVGAGI. CDR3 DNA sequence: TGTGCCAGCAGTTACTCCGGACGAATCGGGGGCACAGATACGCAGTATTTT. Protein: CASSYSGRIGGTDTQYF.

There are a few counts of this clonotype. The chain has TRBV5-1 and TRBJ1-5; a weak D match, TRBD1 (5 bases). Trimming removed 4 bases from V and 5 bases from J, with 10 bases in between. This CDR3 contains 13 residues. Germline lookup yields CDR1 SGHRS and CDR2 YFSETQ. The CDR3 reads CASSKGMDQPQHF. The DNA of the CDR3 is TGCGCCAGCAGCAAGGGGATGGATCAGCCCCAGCATTTT.